This TCR beta chain was identified in a study of OX40 agonist ivuxolimab in advanced cancers. Points on this clone: Its antigen is not identified.

Patients with autoimmune history or systemic immunosuppression were excluded. With baseline, cycle 4 day 1, and cycle 7 day 1 as timepoints, blood was sampled. Profiling relied on immunoSEQ multiplex PCR, and the TCRdb table lists in-frame clones only, not all of them. The sample shows about 84,000 clones, over 65% of them seen only once. Study findings and constraints: CD4+ and CD8+ T cells in blood underwent clonal expansion by week 6 at 0.1 to 3.0 mg/kg. Expanded clones belonging to CD8+ T cells outnumbered, on average, those of CD4+.

Looked up from germline, CDR1 is SGHTA and CDR2 is FQGTGA. The trim removed 4 bases at V and 1 base at J, leaving 9 bases unmatched. The length of the CDR3 is 17 residues. The sequencing here drew on CD4+ or CD8+ T cells sorted from blood, taken in a trial of the OX40 agonist ivuxolimab. This receptor was taken from an adult with an advanced solid tumor such as melanoma, head and neck, liver or kidney cancer. The chain carries TRBV7-3 and TRBJ2-1; 8 nucleotides agree with TRBD2. The CDR3 bases are TGTGCCAGCAGCTCCTCGGGACTAGGAGGATCCTACAATGAGCAGTTCTTC. This translates into CASSSSGLGGSYNEQFF.